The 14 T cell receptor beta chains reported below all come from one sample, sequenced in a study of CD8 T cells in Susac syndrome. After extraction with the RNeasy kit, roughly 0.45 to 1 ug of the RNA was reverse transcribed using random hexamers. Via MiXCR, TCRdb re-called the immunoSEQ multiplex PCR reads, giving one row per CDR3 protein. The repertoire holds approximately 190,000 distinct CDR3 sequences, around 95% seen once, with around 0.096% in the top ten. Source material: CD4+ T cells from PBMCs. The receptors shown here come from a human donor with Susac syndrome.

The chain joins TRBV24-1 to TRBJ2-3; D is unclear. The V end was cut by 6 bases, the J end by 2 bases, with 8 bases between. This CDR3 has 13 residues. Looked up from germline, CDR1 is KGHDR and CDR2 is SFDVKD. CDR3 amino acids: CATSLGNTDTQYF. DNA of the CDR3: TGTGCCACCAGTCTGGGGAACACAGATACGCAGTATTTT.

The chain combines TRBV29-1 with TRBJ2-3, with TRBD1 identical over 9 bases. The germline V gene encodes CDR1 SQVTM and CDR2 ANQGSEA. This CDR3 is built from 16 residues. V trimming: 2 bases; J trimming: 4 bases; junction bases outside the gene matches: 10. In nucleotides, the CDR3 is TGCAGCGTTGAACGGACAGGGGCTCGAGGGGCAGATACGCAGTATTTT. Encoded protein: CSVERTGARGADTQYF.

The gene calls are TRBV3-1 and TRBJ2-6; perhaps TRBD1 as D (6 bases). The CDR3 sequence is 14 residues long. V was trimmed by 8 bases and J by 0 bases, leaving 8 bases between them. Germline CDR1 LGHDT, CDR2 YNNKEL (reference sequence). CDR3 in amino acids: CASAGASGANVLTF. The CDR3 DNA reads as TGTGCCAGCGCAGGGGCCTCTGGGGCCAACGTCCTGACTTTC.

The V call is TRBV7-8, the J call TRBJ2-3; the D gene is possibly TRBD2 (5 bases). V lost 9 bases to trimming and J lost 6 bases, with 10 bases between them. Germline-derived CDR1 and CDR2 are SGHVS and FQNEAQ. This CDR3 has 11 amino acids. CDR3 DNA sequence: TGTGCCAGTATGTCGGGGGATACGCAGTATTTT. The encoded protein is CASMSGDTQYF.

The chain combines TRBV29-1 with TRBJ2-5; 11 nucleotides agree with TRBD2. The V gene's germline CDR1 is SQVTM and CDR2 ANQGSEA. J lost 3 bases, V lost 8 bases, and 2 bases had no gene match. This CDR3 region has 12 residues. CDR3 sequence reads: CSFSGGEETQYF. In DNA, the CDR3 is TGCAGCTTTAGCGGGGGGGAAGAGACCCAGTACTTC.

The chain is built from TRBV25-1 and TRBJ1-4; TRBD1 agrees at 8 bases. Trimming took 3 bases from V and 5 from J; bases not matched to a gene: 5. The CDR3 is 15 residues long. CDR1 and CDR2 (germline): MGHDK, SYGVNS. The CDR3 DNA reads TGTGCCAGCAGTGACTTTGACAGGGGCAATGAAAAACTGTTTTTT. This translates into CASSDFDRGNEKLFF. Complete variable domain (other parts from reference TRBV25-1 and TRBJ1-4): EADIYQTPRYLVIGTGKKITLECSQTMGHDKMYWYQQDPGMELHLIHYSYGVNSTEKGDLSSESTVSRIRTEHFPLTLESARPSHTSQYLCASSDFDRGNEKLFFGSGTQLSVL.

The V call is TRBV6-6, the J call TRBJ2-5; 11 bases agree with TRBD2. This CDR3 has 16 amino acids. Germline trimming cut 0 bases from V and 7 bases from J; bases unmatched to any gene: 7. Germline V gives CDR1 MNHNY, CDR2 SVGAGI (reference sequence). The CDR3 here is CASSYSQTSGAPTQYF. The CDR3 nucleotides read TGTGCCAGCAGTTACTCACAGACTAGCGGGGCGCCGACCCAGTACTTC.

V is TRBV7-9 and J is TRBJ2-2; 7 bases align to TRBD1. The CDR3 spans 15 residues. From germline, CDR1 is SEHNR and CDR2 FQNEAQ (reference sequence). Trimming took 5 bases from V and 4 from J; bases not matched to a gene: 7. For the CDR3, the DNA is TGTGCCAGCAGCCGGACAGGCCCGGGCACCGGGGAGCTGTTTTTT. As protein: CASSRTGPGTGELFF.

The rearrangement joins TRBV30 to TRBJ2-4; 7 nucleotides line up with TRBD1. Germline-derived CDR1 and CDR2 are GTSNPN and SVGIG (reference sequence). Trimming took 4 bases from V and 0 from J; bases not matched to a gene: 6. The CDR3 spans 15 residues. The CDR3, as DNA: TGTGCCTGGAAACGACAGGGAGTAGCCAAAAACATTCAGTACTTC. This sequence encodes CAWKRQGVAKNIQYF.

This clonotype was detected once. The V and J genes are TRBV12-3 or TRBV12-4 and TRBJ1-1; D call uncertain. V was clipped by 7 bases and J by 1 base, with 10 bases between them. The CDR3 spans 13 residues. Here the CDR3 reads CASTARENTEAFF. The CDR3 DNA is TGTGCCAGCACGGCCCGGGAGAACACTGAAGCTTTCTTT.

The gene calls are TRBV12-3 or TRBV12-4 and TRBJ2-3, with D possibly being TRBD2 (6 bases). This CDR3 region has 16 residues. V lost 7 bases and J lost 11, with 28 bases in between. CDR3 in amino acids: CASTPPLASLLGVQYF. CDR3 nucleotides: TGTGCCAGCACCCCCCCCCTAGCGTCTCTCCTGGGGGTGCAGTATTTT.

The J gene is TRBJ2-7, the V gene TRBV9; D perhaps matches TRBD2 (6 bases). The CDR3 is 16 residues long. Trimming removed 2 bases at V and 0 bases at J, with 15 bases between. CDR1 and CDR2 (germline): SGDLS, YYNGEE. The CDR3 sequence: CASSVRESLSSYEQYF. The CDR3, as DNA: TGTGCCAGCAGCGTCCGGGAGTCTCTCAGCTCCTACGAGCAGTACTTC. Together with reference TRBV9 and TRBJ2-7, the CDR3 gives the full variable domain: DSGVTQTPKHLITATGQRVTLRCSPRSGDLSVYWYQQSLDQGLQFLIQYYNGEERAKGNILERFSAQQFPDLHSELNLSSLELGDSALYFCASSVRESLSSYEQYFGPGTRLTVT.

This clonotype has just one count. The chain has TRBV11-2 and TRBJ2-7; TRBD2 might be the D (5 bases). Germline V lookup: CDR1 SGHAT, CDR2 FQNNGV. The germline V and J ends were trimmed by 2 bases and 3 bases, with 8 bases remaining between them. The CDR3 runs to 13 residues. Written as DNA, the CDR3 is TGTGCCAGCAGCTTAAGCGAGGGCTACGAGCAGTACTTC. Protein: CASSLSEGYEQYF.

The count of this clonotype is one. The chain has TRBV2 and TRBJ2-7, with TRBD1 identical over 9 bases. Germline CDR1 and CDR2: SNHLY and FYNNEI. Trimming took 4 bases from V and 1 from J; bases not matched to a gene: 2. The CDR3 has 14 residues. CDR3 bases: TGTGCCAGCAGTGCTGGGACAGGGTCCTACGAGCAGTACTTC. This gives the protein CASSAGTGSYEQYF.